The T cell receptor beta chain under discussion was sequenced for a study of T-cell reconstitution after alpha-beta-depleted transplantation in children. General study points: Newly made T cells mostly supplied T-cell counts and diversity one year after transplant.

This clonotype came up many times. Antigen: not known. TCRbeta library preparation incorporated unique molecular identifiers. TCRdb fed the PCR reads into MiXCR, producing one record per CDR3 protein. The sample holds 550,000 to 600,000 distinct CDR3 sequences, around 23% seen once. The TCR originated in a boy under two years old who had a stem cell transplant for acute myeloid leukemia, so the T cells may come from the graft donor. This material consisted of PBMCs, mostly from graft donor cells, taken 360 days after TCRalphabeta/CD19-depleted stem cell transplant.

This CDR3 reads CSVGADYNSPLHF. The DNA of the CDR3 is TGCAGCGTTGGGGCGGACTATAATTCACCCCTCCACTTT. This sequence joins TRBV29-1 and TRBJ1-6; D unclear. Germline CDR1 and CDR2: SQVTM and ANQGSEA. Deletions cut 4 bases from V and 3 bases from J, with 7 bases between. The CDR3 extends over 13 amino acids. Full variable domain (outside the CDR3, taken from reference TRBV29-1 and TRBJ1-6): SAVISQKPSRDICQRGTSLTIQCQVDSQVTMMFWYRQQPGQSLTLIATANQGSEATYESGFVIDKFPISRPNLTFSTLTVSNMSPEDSSIYLCSVGADYNSPLHFGNGTRLTVT.